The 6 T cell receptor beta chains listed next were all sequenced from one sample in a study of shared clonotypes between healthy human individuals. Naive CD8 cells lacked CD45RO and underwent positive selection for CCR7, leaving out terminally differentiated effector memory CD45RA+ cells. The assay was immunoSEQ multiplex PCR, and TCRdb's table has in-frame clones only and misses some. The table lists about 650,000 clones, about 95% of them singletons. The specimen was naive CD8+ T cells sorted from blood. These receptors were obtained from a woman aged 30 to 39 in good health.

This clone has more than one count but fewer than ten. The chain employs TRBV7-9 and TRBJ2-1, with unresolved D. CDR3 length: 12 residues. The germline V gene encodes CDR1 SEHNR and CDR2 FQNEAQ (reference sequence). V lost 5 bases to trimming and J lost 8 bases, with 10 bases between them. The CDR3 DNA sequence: TGTGCCAGCAGCCCCCGGTACGATGAGCAGTTCTTC. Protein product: CASSPRYDEQFF.

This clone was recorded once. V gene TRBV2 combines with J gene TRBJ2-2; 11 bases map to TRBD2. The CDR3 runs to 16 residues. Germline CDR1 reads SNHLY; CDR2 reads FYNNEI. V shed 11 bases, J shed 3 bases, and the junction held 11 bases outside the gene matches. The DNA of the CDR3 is TGTGCCTGGTCACCGGGACTAGCGGATTACACCGGGGAGCTGTTTTTT. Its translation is CAWSPGLADYTGELFF.

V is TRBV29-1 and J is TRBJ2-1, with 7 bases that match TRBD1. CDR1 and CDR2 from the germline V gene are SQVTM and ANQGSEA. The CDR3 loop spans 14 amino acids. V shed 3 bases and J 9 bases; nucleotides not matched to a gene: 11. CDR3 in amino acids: CSVDIGGPQGEQFF. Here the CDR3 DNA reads TGCAGCGTTGATATAGGGGGCCCCCAGGGTGAGCAGTTCTTC.

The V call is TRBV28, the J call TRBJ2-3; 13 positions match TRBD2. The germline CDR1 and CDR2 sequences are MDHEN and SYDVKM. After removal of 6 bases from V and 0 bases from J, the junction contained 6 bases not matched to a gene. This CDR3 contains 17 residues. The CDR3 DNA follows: TGTGCCAGCAGCCCGGGACTAGCGGGGTCTAGCACAGATACGCAGTATTTT. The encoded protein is CASSPGLAGSSTDTQYF. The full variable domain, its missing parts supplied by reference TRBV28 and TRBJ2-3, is DVKVTQSSRYLVKRTGEKVFLECVQDMDHENMFWYRQDPGLGLRLIYFSYDVKMKEKGDIPEGYSVSREKKERFSLILESASTNQTSMYLCASSPGLAGSSTDTQYFGPGTRLTVL.

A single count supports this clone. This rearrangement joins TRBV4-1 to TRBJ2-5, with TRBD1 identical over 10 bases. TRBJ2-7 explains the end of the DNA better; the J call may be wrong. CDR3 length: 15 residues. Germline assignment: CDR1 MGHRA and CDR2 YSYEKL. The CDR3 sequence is CASSQGDRGAYEQYF. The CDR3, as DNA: TGCGCCAGCAGCCAAGGGGACAGGGGCGCCTACGAGCAGTACTTC.

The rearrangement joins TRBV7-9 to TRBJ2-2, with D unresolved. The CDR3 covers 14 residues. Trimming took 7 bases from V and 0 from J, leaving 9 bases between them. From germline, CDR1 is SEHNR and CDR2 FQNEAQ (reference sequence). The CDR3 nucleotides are TGTGCCAGCACCCCAGCGCCGAACACCGGGGAGCTGTTTTTT. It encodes CASTPAPNTGELFF.